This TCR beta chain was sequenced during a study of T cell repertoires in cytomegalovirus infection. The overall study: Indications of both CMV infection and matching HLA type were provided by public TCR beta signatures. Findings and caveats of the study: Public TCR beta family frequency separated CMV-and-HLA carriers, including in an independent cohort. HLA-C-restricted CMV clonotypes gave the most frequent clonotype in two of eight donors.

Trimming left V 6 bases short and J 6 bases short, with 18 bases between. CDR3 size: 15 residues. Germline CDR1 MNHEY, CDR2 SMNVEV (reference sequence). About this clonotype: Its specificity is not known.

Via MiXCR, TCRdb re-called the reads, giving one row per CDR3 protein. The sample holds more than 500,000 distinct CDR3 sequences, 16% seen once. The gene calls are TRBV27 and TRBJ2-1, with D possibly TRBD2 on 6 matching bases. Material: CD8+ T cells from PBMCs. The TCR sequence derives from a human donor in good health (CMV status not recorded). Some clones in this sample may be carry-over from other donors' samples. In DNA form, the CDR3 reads TGTGCCAGCAGAGTAGCGGAGGAGGGCCTCAATGAGCAGTTCTTC. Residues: CASRVAEEGLNEQFF.